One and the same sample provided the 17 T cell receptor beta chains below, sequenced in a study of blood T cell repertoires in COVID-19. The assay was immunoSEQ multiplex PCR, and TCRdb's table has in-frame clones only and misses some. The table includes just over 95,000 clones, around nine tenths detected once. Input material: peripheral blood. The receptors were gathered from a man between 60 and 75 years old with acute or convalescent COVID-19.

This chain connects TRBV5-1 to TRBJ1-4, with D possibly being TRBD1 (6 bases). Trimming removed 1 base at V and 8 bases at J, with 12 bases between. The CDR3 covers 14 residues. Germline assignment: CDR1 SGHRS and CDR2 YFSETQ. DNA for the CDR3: TGCGCCAGCAGCTTGAGTACAGGGCGCGAAAAACTGTTTTTT. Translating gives CASSLSTGREKLFF.

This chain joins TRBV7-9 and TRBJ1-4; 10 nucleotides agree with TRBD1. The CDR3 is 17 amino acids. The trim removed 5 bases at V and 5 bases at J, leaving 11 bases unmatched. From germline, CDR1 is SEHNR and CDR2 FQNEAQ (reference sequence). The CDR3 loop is CASSKRDRGFRNEKLFF. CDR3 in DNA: TGTGCCAGCAGCAAGAGGGACAGGGGATTTAGAAATGAAAAACTGTTTTTT.

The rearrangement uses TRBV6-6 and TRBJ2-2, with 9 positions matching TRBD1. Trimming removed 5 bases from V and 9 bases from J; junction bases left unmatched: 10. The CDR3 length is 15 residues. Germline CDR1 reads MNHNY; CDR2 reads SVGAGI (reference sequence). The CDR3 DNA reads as TGTGCCAGCAGTCCACAGGACAGGGGTAGCCGGGAGCTGTTTTTT. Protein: CASSPQDRGSRELFF.

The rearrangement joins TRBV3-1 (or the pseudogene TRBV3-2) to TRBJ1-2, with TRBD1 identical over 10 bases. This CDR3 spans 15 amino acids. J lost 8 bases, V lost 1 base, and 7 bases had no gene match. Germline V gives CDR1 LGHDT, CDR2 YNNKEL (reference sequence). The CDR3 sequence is CASSQGATGGLGYTF. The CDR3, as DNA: TGTGCCAGCAGCCAAGGTGCGACAGGGGGCTTGGGCTACACCTTC.

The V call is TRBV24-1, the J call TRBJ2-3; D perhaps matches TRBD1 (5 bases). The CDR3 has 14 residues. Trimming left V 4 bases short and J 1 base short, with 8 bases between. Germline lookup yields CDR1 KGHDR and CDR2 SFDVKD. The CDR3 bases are TGTGCCACCAGTGAAGGCAGGGGCACAGATACGCAGTATTTT. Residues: CATSEGRGTDTQYF.

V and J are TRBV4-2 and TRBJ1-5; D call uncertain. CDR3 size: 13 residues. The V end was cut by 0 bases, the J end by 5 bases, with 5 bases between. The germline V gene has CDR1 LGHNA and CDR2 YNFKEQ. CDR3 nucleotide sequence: TGTGCCAGCAGCCAAGATACAGATCAGCCCCAGCATTTT. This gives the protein CASSQDTDQPQHF.

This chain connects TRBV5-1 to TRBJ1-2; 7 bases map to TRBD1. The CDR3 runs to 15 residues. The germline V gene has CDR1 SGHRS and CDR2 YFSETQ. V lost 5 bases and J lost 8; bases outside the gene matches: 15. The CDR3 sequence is CASRSSDRPGKGYTF. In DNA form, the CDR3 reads TGCGCCAGCAGGTCCTCGGACAGGCCTGGAAAGGGCTACACCTTC.

The CDR3 here is CSVVEGTGANVLTF. The CDR3 DNA reads as TGCAGCGTTGTCGAGGGCACTGGGGCCAACGTCCTGACTTTC. The chain recombines TRBV29-1 with TRBJ2-6; D may be TRBD2 (5 bases). The CDR3 runs 14 residues. Germline CDR1 is SQVTM and CDR2 is ANQGSEA. The V and J ends lost 4 bases and 2 bases respectively, with 9 bases between them.

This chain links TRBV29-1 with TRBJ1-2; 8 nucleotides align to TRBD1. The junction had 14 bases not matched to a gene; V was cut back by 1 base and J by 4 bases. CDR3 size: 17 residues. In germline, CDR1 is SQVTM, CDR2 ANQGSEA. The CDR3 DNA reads TGCAGCGTTGAAGGAGAGACTAGGATTCAGGGGGCCTATGGCTACACCTTC. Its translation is CSVEGETRIQGAYGYTF.

CDR3 residues: CASSLAHTDTQYF. The CDR3 DNA reads TGTGCCAGCAGCTTAGCCCACACAGATACGCAGTATTTT. This chain uses TRBV7-2 with TRBJ2-3; no definite D call. The CDR3 contains 13 residues. The germline V gene encodes CDR1 SGHTA and CDR2 FQGNSA. Between the trimmed V and J ends, which lost 0 bases and 2 bases, there was a span of 3 bases.

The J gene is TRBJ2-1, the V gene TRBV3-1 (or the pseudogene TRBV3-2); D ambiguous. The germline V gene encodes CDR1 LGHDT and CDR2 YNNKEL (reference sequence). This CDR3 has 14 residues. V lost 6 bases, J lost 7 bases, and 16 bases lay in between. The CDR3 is CASRALGDVNEQFF. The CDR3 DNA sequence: TGTGCCAGCAGAGCCCTCGGTGATGTGAATGAGCAGTTCTTC.

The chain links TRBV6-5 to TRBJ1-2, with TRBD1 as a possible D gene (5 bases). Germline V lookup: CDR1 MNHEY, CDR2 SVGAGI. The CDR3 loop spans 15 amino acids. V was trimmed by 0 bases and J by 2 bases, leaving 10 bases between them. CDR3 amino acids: CASSYSVAGNYGYTF. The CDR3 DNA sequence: TGTGCCAGCAGTTACTCGGTGGCAGGGAACTATGGCTACACCTTC.

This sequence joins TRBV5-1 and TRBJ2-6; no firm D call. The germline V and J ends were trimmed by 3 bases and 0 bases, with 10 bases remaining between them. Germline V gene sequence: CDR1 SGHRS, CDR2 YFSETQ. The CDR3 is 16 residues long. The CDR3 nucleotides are TGCGCCAGCAGCTCAGGCGCGAACTCTGGGGCCAACGTCCTGACTTTC. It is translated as CASSSGANSGANVLTF.

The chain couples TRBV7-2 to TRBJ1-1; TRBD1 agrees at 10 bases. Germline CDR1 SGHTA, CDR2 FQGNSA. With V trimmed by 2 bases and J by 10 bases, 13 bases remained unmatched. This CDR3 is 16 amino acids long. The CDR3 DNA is TGTGCCAGCAGCTTAACATCCGGGACAGGGGAGTCTGGAGCTTTCTTT. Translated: CASSLTSGTGESGAFF.

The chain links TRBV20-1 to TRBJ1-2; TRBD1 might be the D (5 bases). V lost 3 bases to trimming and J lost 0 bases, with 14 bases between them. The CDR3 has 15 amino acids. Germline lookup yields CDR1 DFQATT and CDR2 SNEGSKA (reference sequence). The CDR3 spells CSASQGEVTNYGYTF. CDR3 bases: TGCAGTGCTAGTCAAGGGGAGGTTACTAACTATGGCTACACCTTC.

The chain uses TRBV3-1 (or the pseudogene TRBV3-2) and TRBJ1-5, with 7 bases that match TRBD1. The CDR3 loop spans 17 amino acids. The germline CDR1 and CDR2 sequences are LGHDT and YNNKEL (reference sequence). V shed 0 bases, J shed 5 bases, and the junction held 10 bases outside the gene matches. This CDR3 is CASSQEGWRGRDQPQHF. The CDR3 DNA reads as TGTGCCAGCAGCCAAGAAGGTTGGAGGGGGCGAGATCAGCCCCAGCATTTT.

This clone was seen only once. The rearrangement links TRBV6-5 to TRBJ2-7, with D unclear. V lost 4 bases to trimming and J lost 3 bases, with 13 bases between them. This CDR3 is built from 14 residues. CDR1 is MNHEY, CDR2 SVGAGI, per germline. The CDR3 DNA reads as TGTGCCAGCAGTTCTCCGGGTCCTTACTACGAGCAGTACTTC. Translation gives CASSSPGPYYEQYF.